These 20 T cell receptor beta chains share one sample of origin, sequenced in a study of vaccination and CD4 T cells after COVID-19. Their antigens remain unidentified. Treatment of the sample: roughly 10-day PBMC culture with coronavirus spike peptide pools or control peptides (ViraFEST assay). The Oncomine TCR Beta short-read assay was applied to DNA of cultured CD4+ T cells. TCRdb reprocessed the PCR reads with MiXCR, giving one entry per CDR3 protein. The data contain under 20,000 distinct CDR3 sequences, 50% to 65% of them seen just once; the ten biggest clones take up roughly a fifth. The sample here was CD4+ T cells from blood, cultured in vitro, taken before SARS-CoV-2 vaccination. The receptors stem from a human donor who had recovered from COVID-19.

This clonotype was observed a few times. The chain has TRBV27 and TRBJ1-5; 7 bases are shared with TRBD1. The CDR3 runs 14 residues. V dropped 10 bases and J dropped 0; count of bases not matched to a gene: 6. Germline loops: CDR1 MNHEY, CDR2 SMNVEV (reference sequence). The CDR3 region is CATQGQNSNQPQHF. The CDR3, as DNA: TGTGCCACCCAGGGACAGAATAGCAATCAGCCCCAGCATTTT.

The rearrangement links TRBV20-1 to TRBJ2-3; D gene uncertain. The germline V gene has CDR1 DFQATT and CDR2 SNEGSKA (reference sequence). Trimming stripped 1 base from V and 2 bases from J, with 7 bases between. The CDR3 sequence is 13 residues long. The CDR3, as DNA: TGCAGTGCTAGAGTACAGACCACAGATACGCAGTATTTT. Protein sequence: CSARVQTTDTQYF.

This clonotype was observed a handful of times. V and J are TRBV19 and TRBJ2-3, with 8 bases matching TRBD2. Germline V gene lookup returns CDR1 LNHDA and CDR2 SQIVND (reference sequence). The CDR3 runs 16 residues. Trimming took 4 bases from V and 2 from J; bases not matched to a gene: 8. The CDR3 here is CASSSGLAPLTDTQYF. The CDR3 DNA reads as TGTGCCAGTAGTAGCGGACTAGCTCCCCTCACAGATACGCAGTATTTT.

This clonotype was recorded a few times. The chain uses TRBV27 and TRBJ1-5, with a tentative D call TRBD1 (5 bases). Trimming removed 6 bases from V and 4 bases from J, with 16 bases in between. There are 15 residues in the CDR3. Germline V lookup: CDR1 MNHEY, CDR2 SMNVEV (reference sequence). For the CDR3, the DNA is TGTGCCAGCAGCCGGGGGTCCCGGGATAATCAGCCCCAGCATTTT. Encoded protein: CASSRGSRDNQPQHF.

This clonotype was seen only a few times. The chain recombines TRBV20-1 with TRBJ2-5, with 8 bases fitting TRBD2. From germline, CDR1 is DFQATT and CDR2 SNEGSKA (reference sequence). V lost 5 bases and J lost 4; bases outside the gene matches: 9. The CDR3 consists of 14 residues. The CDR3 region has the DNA TGCAGTGCTTCCGTCCTTGCGGGAGGAGAGACCCAGTACTTC. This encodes CSASVLAGGETQYF.

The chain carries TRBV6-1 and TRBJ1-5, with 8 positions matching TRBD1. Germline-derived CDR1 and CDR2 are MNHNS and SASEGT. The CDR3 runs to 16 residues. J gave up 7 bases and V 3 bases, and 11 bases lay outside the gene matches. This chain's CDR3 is CASSDHAGQGVQPQHF. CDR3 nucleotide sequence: TGTGCCAGCAGTGACCATGCCGGACAGGGTGTCCAGCCCCAGCATTTT.

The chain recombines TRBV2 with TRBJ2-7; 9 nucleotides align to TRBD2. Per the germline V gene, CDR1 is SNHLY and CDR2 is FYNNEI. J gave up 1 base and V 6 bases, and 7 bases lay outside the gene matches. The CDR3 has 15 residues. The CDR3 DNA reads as TGTGCCAGCAGCTCAACTAGCGGGCTTTCCTACGAGCAGTACTTC. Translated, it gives CASSSTSGLSYEQYF.

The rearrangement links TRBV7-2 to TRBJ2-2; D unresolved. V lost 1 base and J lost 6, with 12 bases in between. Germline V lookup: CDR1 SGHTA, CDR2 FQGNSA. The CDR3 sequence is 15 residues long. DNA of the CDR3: TGTGCCAGCAGCTTAGAGGGAAGAGTTCCCGGGGAGCTGTTTTTT. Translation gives CASSLEGRVPGELFF.

Written as DNA, the CDR3 is TGCAGTGCTAGAGAGGAGCCGGCGGAGCTGTTTTTT. Translation: CSAREEPAELFF. V and J are TRBV20-1 and TRBJ2-2; D unresolved. The V gene's germline CDR1 is DFQATT and CDR2 SNEGSKA (reference sequence). The CDR3 runs 12 residues. The V gene lost 0 bases and the J gene lost 10 bases, with 9 bases spanning the gap.

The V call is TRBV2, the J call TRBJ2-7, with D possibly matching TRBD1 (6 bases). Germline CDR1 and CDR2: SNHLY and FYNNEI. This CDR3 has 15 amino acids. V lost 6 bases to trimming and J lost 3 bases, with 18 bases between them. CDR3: CASSRDNGRSYEQYF. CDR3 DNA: TGTGCCAGCAGCCGGGACAACGGACGAAGCTACGAGCAGTACTTC.

The CDR3 DNA sequence: TGTGCCAGCAGCAATCGACCGGCCCCGAATGAAAAACTGTTTTTT. The encoded protein is CASSNRPAPNEKLFF. The chain recombines TRBV6-1 with TRBJ1-4, with D unresolved. This CDR3 has 15 amino acids. V was clipped by 6 bases and J by 5 bases, with 16 bases between them. The germline V gene encodes CDR1 MNHNS and CDR2 SASEGT.

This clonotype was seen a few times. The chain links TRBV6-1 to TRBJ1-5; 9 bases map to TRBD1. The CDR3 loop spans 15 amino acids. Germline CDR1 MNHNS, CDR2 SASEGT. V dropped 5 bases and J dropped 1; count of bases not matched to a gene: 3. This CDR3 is CASSNRGQSNQPQHF. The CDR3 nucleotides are TGTGCCAGCAGTAACAGGGGGCAAAGCAATCAGCCCCAGCATTTT.

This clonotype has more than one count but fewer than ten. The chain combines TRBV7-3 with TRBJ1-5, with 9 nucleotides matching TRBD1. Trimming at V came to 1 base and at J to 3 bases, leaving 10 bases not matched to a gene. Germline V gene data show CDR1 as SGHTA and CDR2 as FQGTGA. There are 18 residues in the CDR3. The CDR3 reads CASSLREYGTGINQPQHF. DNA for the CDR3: TGTGCCAGCAGCTTAAGAGAGTACGGGACAGGGATCAATCAGCCCCAGCATTTT.

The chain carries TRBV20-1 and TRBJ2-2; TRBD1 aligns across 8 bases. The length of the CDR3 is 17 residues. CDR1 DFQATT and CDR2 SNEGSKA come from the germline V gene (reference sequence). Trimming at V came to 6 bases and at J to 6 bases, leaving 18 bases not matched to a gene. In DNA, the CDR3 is TGCAGTGCAAGAATGCGGGACAGGTCCGCCCTCCCCGGGGAGCTGTTTTTT. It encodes CSARMRDRSALPGELFF.

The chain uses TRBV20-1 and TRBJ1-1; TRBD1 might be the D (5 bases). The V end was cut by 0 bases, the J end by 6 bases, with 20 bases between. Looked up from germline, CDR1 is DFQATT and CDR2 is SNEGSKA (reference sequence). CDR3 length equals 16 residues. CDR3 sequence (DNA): TGCAGTGCTAGAGATAGAGCCCGGGGCTCGGACCCTGAAGCTTTCTTT. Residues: CSARDRARGSDPEAFF.

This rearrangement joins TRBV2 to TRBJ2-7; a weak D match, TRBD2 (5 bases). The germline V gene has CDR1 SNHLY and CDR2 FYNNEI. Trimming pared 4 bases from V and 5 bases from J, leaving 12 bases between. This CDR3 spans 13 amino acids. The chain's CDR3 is CASSGLWTDEQYF. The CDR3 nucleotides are TGTGCCAGCAGTGGGCTATGGACTGACGAGCAGTACTTC.

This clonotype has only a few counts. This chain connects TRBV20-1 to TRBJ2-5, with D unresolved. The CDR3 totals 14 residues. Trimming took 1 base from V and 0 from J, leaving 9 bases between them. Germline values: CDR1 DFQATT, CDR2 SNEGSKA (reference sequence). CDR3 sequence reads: CSARAVIDQETQYF. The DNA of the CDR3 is TGCAGTGCTAGAGCAGTTATCGACCAAGAGACCCAGTACTTC.

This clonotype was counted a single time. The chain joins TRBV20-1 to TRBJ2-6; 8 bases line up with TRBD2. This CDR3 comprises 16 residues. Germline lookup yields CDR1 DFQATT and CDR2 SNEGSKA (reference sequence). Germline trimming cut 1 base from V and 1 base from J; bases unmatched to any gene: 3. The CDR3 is CSARAGGPSGANVLTF. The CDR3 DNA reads TGCAGTGCTAGAGCGGGAGGGCCGTCTGGGGCCAACGTCCTGACTTTC.

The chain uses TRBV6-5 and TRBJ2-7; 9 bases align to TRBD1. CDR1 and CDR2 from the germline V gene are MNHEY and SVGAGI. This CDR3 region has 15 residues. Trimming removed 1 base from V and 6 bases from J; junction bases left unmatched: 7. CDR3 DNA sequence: TGTGCCAGCAGTTACTTGGGACAGGGACCGGCCGAGCAGTACTTC. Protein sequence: CASSYLGQGPAEQYF.

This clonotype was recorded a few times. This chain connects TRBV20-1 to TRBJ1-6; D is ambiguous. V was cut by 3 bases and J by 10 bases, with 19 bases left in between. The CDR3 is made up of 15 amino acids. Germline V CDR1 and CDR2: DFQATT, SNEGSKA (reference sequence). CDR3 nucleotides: TGCAGTGCTAGGGGTGGTGGAGGACTAGGCTCACCCCTCCACTTT. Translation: CSARGGGGLGSPLHF.